A selection of T cell receptor beta chains follows, all from one sample in a study of shared clonotypes between healthy human individuals. Sequencing used immunoSEQ multiplex PCR; TCRdb keeps in-frame clones, though not all of them. The sample yields about 2 million clones, roughly 95% seen once. Sequenced sample: naive CD4+ T cells sorted from blood. Receptor source: a man between 18 and 29 years old in good health. Both conserved end residues are part of each CDR3. The D gene is left open where the match is weak. Not every row has a clone size; where given, it reads once, few, many or a size class.

. TRBJ1-2 TRBV11-2 . CASSLAGRRVYGYTF TGTGCCAGCAGCTTAGCGGGGCGGAGAGTCTATGGCTACACCTTC
. TRBJ1-2 TRBV14 . CASSLNTYGYTF TGTGCCAGCAGCCTTAACACCTATGGCTACACCTTC
. TRBJ2-3 TRBV11-2 once CASSKVVASYTQYF TGTGCCAGCAGCAAGGTAGTGGCGTCATATACGCAGTATTTT
. TRBJ1-4 TRBV5-1 once CASSQWGTGQRVEKLFF TGCGCCAGCAGTCAGTGGGGCACTGGGCAGCGAGTCGAAAAACTGTTTTTT
. TRBJ1-5 TRBV30 . CAWSEAVGSNQPQHF TGTGCCTGGAGTGAGGCAGTGGGAAGCAATCAGCCCCAGCATTTT
TRBD1 TRBJ2-2 TRBV14 . CASPGQGATGELFF TGTGCCAGTCCGGGACAGGGGGCGACCGGGGAGCTGTTTTTT
. TRBJ1-4 TRBV4-1 . CASSRGSGAPNEKLFF TGCGCCAGCAGCCGGGGGTCAGGGGCGCCAAATGAAAAACTGTTTTTT
TRBD1 TRBJ1-1 TRBV2 . CARQRQGDTEAFF TGTGCCCGGCAGAGGCAGGGGGACACTGAAGCTTTCTTT
TRBD1 TRBJ2-4 TRBV2 . CASWGTDLAKNIQYF TGTGCCAGCTGGGGGACAGATTTAGCCAAAAACATTCAGTACTTC
. TRBJ2-1 TRBV2 . CASSEALSEQFF TGTGCCAGCAGTGAAGCGCTTAGTGAGCAGTTCTTC
. TRBJ2-5 TRBV27 . CASSLIVGETQYF TGTGCCAGCAGTTTAATCGTCGGGGAGACCCAGTACTTC
. TRBJ1-3 TRBV4-3 . CASSQGTANSGNTIYF TGCGCCAGCAGCCAAGGGACAGCAAACTCTGGAAACACCATATATTTT
TRBD1 TRBJ2-7 TRBV5-6 . CASSLDRAHEQYF TGTGCCAGCAGCCTGGACAGGGCCCACGAGCAGTACTTC
TRBD1 TRBJ2-7 TRBV23-1 . CASSQSPGQGYEQYF TGCGCCAGCAGTCAATCTCCGGGACAGGGCTACGAGCAGTACTTC
TRBD1 TRBJ1-4 TRBV29-1 . CSVATGAGNEKLFF TGCAGCGTTGCGACAGGGGCCGGTAATGAAAAACTGTTTTTT
TRBD1 TRBJ2-7 TRBV11-2 . CASSNGQGIGEQYF TGTGCCAGCAGCAACGGACAGGGAATAGGGGAGCAGTACTTC
. TRBJ2-3 TRBV19 . CASSNWGDTQYF TGTGCCAGTAGTAATTGGGGTGATACGCAGTATTTT